This T cell receptor beta chain is from a study of blood T cells in healthy people across ages. Note on this clonotype: Its antigen is unknown.

The use of a sample-barcoded 5' primer and a J-beta primer mix characterized a second PCR of about 7 to 12 cycles. Unique molecular identifiers of 12 random nucleotides labeled each cDNA. TCRdb called the 5' RACE reads again in MiXCR, with one record for every CDR3 protein. The sample contains 650,000 to 700,000 distinct CDR3 sequences, approximately 29% of which appear only once. Overall study findings and caveats: The percentage of naive T cells correlated strongly with TCR beta diversity.

The receptor comes from a woman older than 75 in good health. Sequencing was done on a sample of blood.

CDR3 coding DNA: TGTGCCAGCGGACAGCTACGCAATCAGCCCCAGCATTTT. Encoded protein: CASGQLRNQPQHF. J is TRBJ1-5 and V is TRBV2; D is possibly TRBD1 (6 bases). CDR3 size: 13 residues. Germline V gene lookup returns CDR1 SNHLY and CDR2 FYNNEI. Trimming left V 8 bases short and J 2 bases short, with 10 bases between.